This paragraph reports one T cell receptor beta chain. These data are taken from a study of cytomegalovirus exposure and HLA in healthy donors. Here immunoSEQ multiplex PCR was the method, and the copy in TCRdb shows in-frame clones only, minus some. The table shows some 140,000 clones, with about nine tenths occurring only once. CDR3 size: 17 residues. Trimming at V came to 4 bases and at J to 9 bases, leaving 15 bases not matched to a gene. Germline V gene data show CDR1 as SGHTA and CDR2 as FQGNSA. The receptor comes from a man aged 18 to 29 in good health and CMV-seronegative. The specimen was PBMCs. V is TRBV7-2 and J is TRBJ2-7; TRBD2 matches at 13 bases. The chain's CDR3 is CASSWTSGGQTFSAQYF. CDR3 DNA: TGTGCCAGCAGCTGGACTAGCGGGGGCCAGACATTTAGCGCGCAGTACTTC.